One sample yielded the 24 T cell receptor beta chains listed below, sequenced in a study of Graves' ophthalmopathy and Graves' hyperthyroidism. Amplified material comprised TCR beta CDR3 regions derived from RNA transcripts. The first round was an RT-PCR with HTBI primers, and the second round was a multiplex PCR. Each CDR3 protein gets one entry after TCRdb re-called the multiplex PCR reads with MiXCR. The repertoire holds 500,000 to 800,000 distinct CDR3 sequences, with about two fifths as singletons. The specimen was peripheral blood. Receptors were obtained from an adult man with Graves' ophthalmopathy.

As regards this clonotype: This sequence may be a read error, since a much larger clone differs from it by one base. The chain combines TRBV10-3 with TRBJ2-2, with a tentative D call TRBD1 (6 bases). V lost 4 bases and J 8 bases, leaving 14 bases between the germline ends. This CDR3 comprises 14 residues. Germline-derived CDR1 and CDR2 are ENHRY and SYGVKD. The CDR3 here is CAISGLGAKGELFF. The CDR3 DNA follows: TGTGCCATCAGTGGGCTGGGGGCCAAGGGGGAGCTGTTTTTT.

Notes on this clonotype: The CDR3 end shows no conserved phenylalanine or tryptophan, and so a read error is likely. The rearrangement joins TRBV27 to TRBJ1-1, with D perhaps TRBD1 (5 bases). Germline assignment: CDR1 MNHEY and CDR2 SMNVEV (reference sequence). Trimming shortened V by 5 bases and J by 4 bases, and 17 bases separated the two germline ends. This CDR3 region has 15 residues. The CDR3 region has the DNA TGTGCCAGCAGTACGCGCCTTTTCGGGGCCACTGAAGCTTTCTCT. Encoded protein: CASSTRLFGATEAFS.

The chain has TRBV7-9 and TRBJ2-6, with D unresolved. Germline values: CDR1 SEHNR, CDR2 FQNEAQ (reference sequence). V was cut by 8 bases and J by 4 bases, with 9 bases left in between. The CDR3 is made up of 13 amino acids. The CDR3 DNA reads as TGTGCCAGCGGCGACCCCGGGGCCAACGTCCTGACTTTC. This gives the protein CASGDPGANVLTF.

Comments on this clonotype: This may be a read error, as it is one base from a much larger clone. V is TRBV24-1 and J is TRBJ1-5; 7 bases align to TRBD1. The CDR3 covers 16 residues. Germline trimming cut 2 bases from V and 6 bases from J; bases unmatched to any gene: 9. The germline V gene encodes CDR1 KGHDR and CDR2 SFDVKD. Here the CDR3 reads CATSDSVRGCIQPQHF. The CDR3 coding sequence is TGTGCCACCAGTGATTCAGTCAGGGGGTGTATTCAGCCCCAGCATTTT.

V and J are TRBV19 and TRBJ2-1; unclear D gene. The CDR3 is made up of 12 amino acids. Germline CDR1 reads LNHDA; CDR2 reads SQIVND (reference sequence). The V end was cut by 8 bases, the J end by 2 bases, with 7 bases between. CDR3 amino acids: CASSTTYNEQFF. Written as DNA, the CDR3 is TGTGCCAGTTCCACCACCTACAATGAGCAGTTCTTC.

The V call is TRBV7-9, the J call TRBJ1-1, with D perhaps TRBD1 (6 bases). Germline lookup yields CDR1 SEHNR and CDR2 FQNEAQ (reference sequence). V gave up 5 bases and J gave up 11 bases, with 30 bases separating them. The CDR3 sequence is 17 residues long. The CDR3 is CASSQGARGPGQYVAFF. The CDR3 nucleotides are TGTGCCAGCAGCCAAGGTGCCAGGGGCCCAGGCCAGTATGTGGCTTTCTTT.

The chain joins TRBV25-1 to TRBJ1-3; possibly TRBD1 for D (5 bases). Germline CDR1 MGHDK, CDR2 SYGVNS. Trimming pared 3 bases from V and 7 bases from J, leaving 16 bases between. The CDR3 length is 15 residues. In nucleotides, the CDR3 is TGTGCCAGCAGTGATCAAGGGACCGTCCGGAACACCATATATTTT. This translates into CASSDQGTVRNTIYF.

This clonotype was seen many times. This rearrangement joins TRBV5-1 to TRBJ2-2; weak D call: TRBD1 (5 bases). V lost 4 bases and J 2 bases, leaving 12 bases between the germline ends. CDR3 size: 15 residues. Germline lookup yields CDR1 SGHRS and CDR2 YFSETQ. CDR3 nucleotides: TGCGCCAGCAGCATCAGGGTGCCCAACACCGGGGAGCTGTTTTTT. This gives the protein CASSIRVPNTGELFF.

At least ten counts were recorded for this clonotype. This sequence joins TRBV12-3 or TRBV12-4 and TRBJ1-3; perhaps TRBD1 as D (5 bases). Between the trimmed V and J ends, which lost 6 bases and 6 bases, there was a span of 21 bases. The CDR3 consists of 16 residues. The CDR3 DNA follows: TGTGCCAGCAGCCCCGGGACCATGAGAGGGGCAAACACCATATATTTT. It yields the protein CASSPGTMRGANTIYF.

This clonotype was counted many times. This chain joins TRBV7-9 and TRBJ1-2; perhaps TRBD1 as D (6 bases). V was clipped by 5 bases and J by 7 bases, with 17 bases between them. Germline values: CDR1 SEHNR, CDR2 FQNEAQ (reference sequence). The CDR3 runs 14 residues. CDR3 nucleotide sequence: TGTGCCAGCAGCCCCCTGGGGGGGGCGGTTGGCTACACCTTC. Amino acids: CASSPLGGAVGYTF.

This clonotype turned up a few times. A read error may explain this, as a much larger clone is one base away. The chain combines TRBV2 with TRBJ1-2; weak D call: TRBD1 (5 bases). Germline V CDR1 and CDR2: SNHLY, FYNNEI. CDR3 length: 13 residues. The CDR3 bases are TGTGCCAGCATCCCAGGGAAGGAGAGTGGCTACGCCTTC. Translated, it gives CASIPGKESGYAF.

The V and J genes are TRBV20-1 and TRBJ1-5; D is uncertain. The CDR3 consists of 13 residues. The V gene's germline CDR1 is DFQATT and CDR2 SNEGSKA (reference sequence). V was trimmed by 2 bases and J by 11 bases, leaving 16 bases between them. For the CDR3, the DNA is TGCAGTGCTAGACCGTCCGACCAAGAGACCCAGCATTTT. Translated, it gives CSARPSDQETQHF.

The table lists this clonotype with a few counts. The chain uses TRBV7-3 and TRBJ2-2; D remains ambiguous. The CDR3 runs to 15 residues. V gave up 2 bases and J gave up 3 bases, with 10 bases separating them. Germline lookup yields CDR1 SGHTA and CDR2 FQGTGA. The CDR3 sequence: CASSLSGDDTGELFF. CDR3 in DNA: TGTGCCAGCAGCTTATCCGGAGATGACACCGGGGAGCTGTTTTTT.

The table lists this clonotype with a count of one. The gene calls are TRBV9 and TRBJ1-2; D perhaps matches TRBD1 (6 bases). Germline CDR1 SGDLS, CDR2 YYNGEE. V shed 4 bases and J shed 5 bases, with 12 bases lying between them. The CDR3 has 13 amino acids. CDR3 nucleotide sequence: TGTGCCAGCAGCCGTTCGGGACATTATGGCTACACCTTC. Its translation: CASSRSGHYGYTF.

This clonotype was detected only a few times. The chain combines TRBV30 with TRBJ2-5, with D possibly matching TRBD1 (6 bases). Germline V gives CDR1 GTSNPN, CDR2 SVGIG (reference sequence). This CDR3 has 12 amino acids. V was trimmed by 5 bases and J by 5 bases, leaving 12 bases between them. CDR3 in amino acids: CAWARDTETQYF. CDR3 DNA sequence: TGTGCCTGGGCCCGGGACACGGAGACCCAGTACTTC.

The chain combines TRBV20-1 with TRBJ1-2, with TRBD1 matching over 12 bases. This CDR3 region has 16 residues. The germline V gene has CDR1 DFQATT and CDR2 SNEGSKA (reference sequence). V shed 6 bases and J 5 bases; nucleotides not matched to a gene: 13. Here the CDR3 reads CSAQSSGQGAGYGYTF. The DNA of the CDR3 is TGCAGTGCCCAATCTTCGGGACAGGGGGCAGGTTATGGCTACACCTTC.

On this clonotype itself: A much bigger clone sits one base away, suggesting this may be a read error. The chain is built from TRBV10-3 and TRBJ1-5; D gene ambiguous. V was cut by 6 bases and J by 2 bases, with 14 bases left in between. Germline values: CDR1 ENHRY, CDR2 SYGVKD. The CDR3 is 15 amino acids. The CDR3 coding sequence is TGTGCCATCAGCCCGAAGCCCACGCGCAATCAGCCCCAGCATTTT. This encodes CAISPKPTRNQPQHF.

This clonotype was seen a few times. The rearrangement joins TRBV5-1 to TRBJ2-7; 8 bases match TRBD2. V shed 4 bases and J 0 bases; nucleotides not matched to a gene: 9. Germline CDR1 is SGHRS and CDR2 is YFSETQ. The CDR3 totals 16 residues. This chain's CDR3 is CASSPGIGTSSYEQYF. CDR3 DNA: TGCGCCAGCAGCCCGGGGATCGGGACTAGCTCCTACGAGCAGTACTTC.

J is TRBJ2-5 and V is TRBV29-1, with TRBD2 matching 11 bases. The CDR3 covers 14 residues. Germline CDR1 reads SQVTM; CDR2 reads ANQGSEA. The junction had 4 bases not matched to a gene; V was cut back by 7 bases and J by 0 bases. DNA of the CDR3: TGCAGCGCTGGACTAGCGGGCTACCAAGAGACCCAGTACTTC. This encodes CSAGLAGYQETQYF.

The chain has TRBV7-8 and TRBJ1-4; perhaps TRBD1 as D (6 bases). This CDR3 is 16 amino acids long. Trimming shortened V by 5 bases and J by 8 bases, and 21 bases separated the two germline ends. Germline CDR1 and CDR2: SGHVS and FQNEAQ. The CDR3 sequence is CASSPGIDGGQEKLFF. In nucleotides, the CDR3 is TGTGCCAGCAGCCCAGGGATCGACGGGGGCCAGGAAAAACTGTTTTTT.

V is TRBV25-1 and J is TRBJ1-6; D may be TRBD1 (5 bases). V gave up 9 bases and J gave up 9 bases, with 18 bases separating them. This CDR3 comprises 14 residues. Per germline, CDR1 MGHDK and CDR2 SYGVNS. CDR3 amino acids: CASSINRPLSPLHF. CDR3 coding DNA: TGTGCCAGTAGTATAAACAGGCCTCTTTCACCCCTCCACTTT.

As to this clonotype: A single base separates this from a much larger clone, so it may be a read error. The chain employs TRBV12-3 or TRBV12-4 and TRBJ1-2, with 8 positions matching TRBD1. This CDR3 spans 17 amino acids. The CDR3 nucleotides are TGTGCCGGCAGCTTCGACAGGGGTCCTCCCCTTAACTATGGCTACACCTTC. Amino acid sequence: CAGSFDRGPPLNYGYTF.

This clonotype was seen only a few times. The rearrangement joins TRBV13 to TRBJ2-6; 8 bases fit TRBD1. The V and J ends lost 8 bases and 0 bases, in that order; junction bases with no gene match: 18. CDR1 is PRHDT, CDR2 FYEKMQ, per germline (reference sequence). The CDR3 runs to 20 residues. CDR3 protein: CASCQGAAHTIISGANVLTF. CDR3 sequence (DNA): TGTGCCAGCTGTCAGGGGGCGGCCCATACGATAATCTCTGGGGCCAACGTCCTGACTTTC.

The rearrangement links TRBV10-3 to TRBJ1-2, with a tentative D call TRBD1 (6 bases). The CDR3 contains 16 residues. The V gene's germline CDR1 is ENHRY and CDR2 SYGVKD. V lost 6 bases to trimming and J lost 0 bases, with 17 bases between them. For the CDR3, the DNA is TGTGCCATCAGCCGGGACACTACTATTACTAACTATGGCTACACCTTC. Translation: CAISRDTTITNYGYTF.